This paragraph reports one T cell receptor (beta chain). What antigen it recognizes has not been identified. One base away there is no much larger clone; base qualities are not given. Separate from the approximately 730-subject first cohort, the validation cohort of 90 to 150 subjects was the group to which the donors belonged. The germline V gene (reference sequence) sets CDR1 to PRHDT and CDR2 to FYEKMQ. Between the V and J ends, shortened by 5 bases and 1 base respectively, the junction contains 13 bases. From the cysteine up to the phenylalanine, the CDR3 has a length of 15 residues. The DNA shown is the 45-base CDR3, in frame from base 1. The record originates from a study of cytomegalovirus exposure and HLA in healthy donors (dated by TCRdb to about 2017). Turning to the overall study: According to a later analysis, the 100 to 150 validation repertoires were produced on the same platform as the roughly 600 repertoires of the first cohort. Along with the approximately 670-subject first cohort, a separate validation cohort of approximately 110 different subjects was used. The study aimed to test whether signatures of past pathogen exposure could be identified by cataloging public T cell receptors. To predict cytomegalovirus infection status, the study combined high-throughput TCR immunosequencing, statistical association of individual TCRs with disease status, and machine learning.

Paper-wide results and their limitations: While some public TCRs were present in many individuals, most TCR sequences turned up only very rarely across donors. A few of the identified cytomegalovirus-associated TCR beta chains were confirmed in vitro to be specific for cytomegalovirus antigens. The study listed over 150 TCR beta chains as associated with cytomegalovirus. According to the authors, the approach could potentially be generalized to other disease states and immunological phenotypes. A later analysis had no HLA typing for the validation cohort, so co-occurrence there was scored across all 110 or so repertoires. The classifier was reported to diagnose cytomegalovirus status with high specificity and sensitivity in both the original and validation cohorts. Of the cluster scores, 85% to 95% were above 0 in a later analysis, which found that TCRs clustered in the first cohort also tended to co-occur in the approximately 110 validation repertoires.

Library generation was performed with the immunoSEQ multiplex PCR assay. The authors' analysis ran thus. A statistical classification framework was developed to diagnose cytomegalovirus status using the catalog of TCR beta chain sequences. In TCRdb, the immuneACCESS table is reduced to in-frame sequences with V and J assigned. These tables do not hold every clone; where another copy was compared, an unresolved V gene accounts for under half, and the others remain unexplained. V and J calls plus clone size are reproduced from that table; the DNA served to infer D and trimming. A total of more than 85,000 clones appear in this sample, over 75% of them only once. About 1.5% of the sample is in the top ten clones.

The chain is encoded by TRBV13 joined to TRBJ2-3; a weak D assignment points to TRBD1 (6 bases agree). This TCR was sampled from a woman between 25 and 40 years old in good health and CMV-seropositive. Source material: PBMCs. Here the CDR3 is given as CASSTTGGGTDTQYF. The DNA reads TGTGCCAGCAGCACGACAGGAGGAGGCACAGATACGCAGTATTTT.